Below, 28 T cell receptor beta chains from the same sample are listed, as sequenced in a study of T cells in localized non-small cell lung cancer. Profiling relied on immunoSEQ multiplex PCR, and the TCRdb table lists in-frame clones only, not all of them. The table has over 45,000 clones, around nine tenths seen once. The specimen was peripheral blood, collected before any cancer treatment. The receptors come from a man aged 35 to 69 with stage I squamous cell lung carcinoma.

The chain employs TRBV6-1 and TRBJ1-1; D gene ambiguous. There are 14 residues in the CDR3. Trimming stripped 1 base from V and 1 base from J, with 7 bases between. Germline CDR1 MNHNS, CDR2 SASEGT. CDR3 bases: TGTGCCAGCAGTGAAGATGGTGGGAACACTGAAGCTTTCTTT. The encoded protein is CASSEDGGNTEAFF.

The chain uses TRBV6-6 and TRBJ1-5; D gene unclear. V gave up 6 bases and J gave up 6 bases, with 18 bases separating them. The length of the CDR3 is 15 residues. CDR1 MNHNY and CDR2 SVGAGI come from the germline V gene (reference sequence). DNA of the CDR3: TGTGCCAGCAGCGAGACCGAGCCCCGGAGTCAGCCCCAGCATTTT. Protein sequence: CASSETEPRSQPQHF.

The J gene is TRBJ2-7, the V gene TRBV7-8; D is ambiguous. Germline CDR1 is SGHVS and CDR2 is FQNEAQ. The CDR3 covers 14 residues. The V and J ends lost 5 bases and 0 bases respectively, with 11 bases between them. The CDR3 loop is CASSPSGSSYEQYF. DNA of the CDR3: TGTGCCAGCAGCCCGTCGGGTAGCTCCTACGAGCAGTACTTC.

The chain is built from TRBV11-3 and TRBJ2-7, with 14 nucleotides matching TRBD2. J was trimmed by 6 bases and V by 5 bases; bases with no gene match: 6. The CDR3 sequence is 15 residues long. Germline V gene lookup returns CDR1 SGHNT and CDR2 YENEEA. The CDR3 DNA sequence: TGTGCCAGCAGCAAGGGACTAGCGGGAGTCGGCGAGCAGTACTTC. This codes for CASSKGLAGVGEQYF.

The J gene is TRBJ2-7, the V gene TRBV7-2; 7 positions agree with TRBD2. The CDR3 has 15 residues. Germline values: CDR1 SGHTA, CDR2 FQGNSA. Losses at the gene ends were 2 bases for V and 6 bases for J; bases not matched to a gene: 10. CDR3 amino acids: CASSLLASGFVEQYF. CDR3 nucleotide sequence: TGTGCCAGCAGCTTATTGGCTAGCGGTTTTGTCGAGCAGTACTTC.

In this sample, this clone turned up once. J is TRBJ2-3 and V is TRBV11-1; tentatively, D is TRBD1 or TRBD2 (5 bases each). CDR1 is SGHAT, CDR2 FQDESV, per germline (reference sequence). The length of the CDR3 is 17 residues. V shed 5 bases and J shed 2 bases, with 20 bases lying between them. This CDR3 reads CASSPMGDEPHTDTQYF. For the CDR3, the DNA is TGTGCCAGCAGCCCCATGGGGGACGAACCCCACACAGATACGCAGTATTTT.

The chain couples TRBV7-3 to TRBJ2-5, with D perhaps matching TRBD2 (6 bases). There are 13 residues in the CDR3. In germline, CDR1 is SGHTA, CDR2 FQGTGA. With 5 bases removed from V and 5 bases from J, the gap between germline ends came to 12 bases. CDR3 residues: CASSGGSWETQYF. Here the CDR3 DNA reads TGTGCCAGCAGCGGAGGGTCGTGGGAGACCCAGTACTTC.

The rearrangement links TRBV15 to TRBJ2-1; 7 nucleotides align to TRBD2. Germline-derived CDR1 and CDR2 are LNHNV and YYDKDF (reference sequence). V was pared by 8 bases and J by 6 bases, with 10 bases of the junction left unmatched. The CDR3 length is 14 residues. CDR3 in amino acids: CATQLARGSNEQFF. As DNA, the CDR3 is TGTGCCACCCAACTAGCGAGAGGGTCCAATGAGCAGTTCTTC.

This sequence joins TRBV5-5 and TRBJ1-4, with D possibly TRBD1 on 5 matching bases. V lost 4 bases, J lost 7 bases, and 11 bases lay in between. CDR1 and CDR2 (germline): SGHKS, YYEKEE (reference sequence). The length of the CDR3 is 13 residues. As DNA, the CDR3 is TGTGCCAGCAGCCGGGTGGGGGGTGAAAAACTGTTTTTT. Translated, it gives CASSRVGGEKLFF.

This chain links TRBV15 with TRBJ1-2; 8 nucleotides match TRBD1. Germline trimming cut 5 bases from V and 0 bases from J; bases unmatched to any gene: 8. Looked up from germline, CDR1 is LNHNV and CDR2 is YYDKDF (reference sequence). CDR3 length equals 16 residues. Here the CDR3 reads CATSVGTGLTNYGYTF. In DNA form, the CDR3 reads TGTGCCACCAGCGTAGGGACAGGACTTACTAACTATGGCTACACCTTC.

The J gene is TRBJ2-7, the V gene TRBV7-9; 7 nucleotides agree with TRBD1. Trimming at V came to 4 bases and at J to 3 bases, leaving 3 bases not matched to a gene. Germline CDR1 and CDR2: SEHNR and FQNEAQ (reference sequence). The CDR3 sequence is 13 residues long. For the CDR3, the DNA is TGTGCCAGCAGCTGGGGACAGAGCTACGAGCAGTACTTC. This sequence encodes CASSWGQSYEQYF.

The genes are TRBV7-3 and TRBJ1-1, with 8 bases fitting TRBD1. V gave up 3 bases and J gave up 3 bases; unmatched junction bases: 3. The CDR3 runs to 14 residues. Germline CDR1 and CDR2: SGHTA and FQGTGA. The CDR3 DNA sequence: TGTGCCAGCAGCTTGACAGGGGAGGACACTGAAGCTTTCTTT. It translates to CASSLTGEDTEAFF.

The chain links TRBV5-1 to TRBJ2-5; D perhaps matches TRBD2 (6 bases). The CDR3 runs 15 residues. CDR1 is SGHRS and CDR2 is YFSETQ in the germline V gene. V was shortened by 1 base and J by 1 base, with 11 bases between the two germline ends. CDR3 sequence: CASSLMRGRQETQYF. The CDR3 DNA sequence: TGCGCCAGCAGCTTGATGCGGGGCCGCCAAGAGACCCAGTACTTC.

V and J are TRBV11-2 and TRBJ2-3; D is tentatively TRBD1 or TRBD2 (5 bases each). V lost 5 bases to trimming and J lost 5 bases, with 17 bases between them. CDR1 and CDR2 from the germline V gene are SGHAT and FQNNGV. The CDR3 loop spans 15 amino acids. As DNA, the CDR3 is TGTGCCAGCAGCCACTCGACAGTGAGGGTAGATACGCAGTATTTT. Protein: CASSHSTVRVDTQYF.

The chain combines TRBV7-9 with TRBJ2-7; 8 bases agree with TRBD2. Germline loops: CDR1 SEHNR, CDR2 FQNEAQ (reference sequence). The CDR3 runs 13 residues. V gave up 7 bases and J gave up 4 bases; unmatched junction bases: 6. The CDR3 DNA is TGTGCCAGCACCAGGACTAGCCTATACGAGCAGTACTTC. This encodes CASTRTSLYEQYF.

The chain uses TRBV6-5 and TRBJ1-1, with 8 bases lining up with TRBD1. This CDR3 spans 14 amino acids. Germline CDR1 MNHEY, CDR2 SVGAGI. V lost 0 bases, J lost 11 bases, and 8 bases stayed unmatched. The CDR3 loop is CASSYSPDRGRAFF. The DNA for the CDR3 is TGTGCCAGCAGTTACTCGCCCGACAGGGGACGGGCTTTCTTT.

The CDR3 is CASSPDWREGNIQYF. In DNA form, the CDR3 reads TGTGCCAGCAGTCCGGACTGGAGGGAAGGAAACATTCAGTACTTC. The J gene is TRBJ2-4, the V gene TRBV7-3; D possibly corresponds to TRBD2 (6 bases). V lost 6 bases, J lost 6 bases, and 18 bases lay in between. Germline values: CDR1 SGHTA, CDR2 FQGTGA. This CDR3 spans 15 amino acids.

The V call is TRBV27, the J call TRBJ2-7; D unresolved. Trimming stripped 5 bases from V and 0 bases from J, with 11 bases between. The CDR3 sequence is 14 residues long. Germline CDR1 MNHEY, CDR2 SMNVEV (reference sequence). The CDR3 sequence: CASSPYTGSYEQYF. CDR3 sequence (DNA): TGTGCCAGCAGTCCTTACACTGGCTCCTACGAGCAGTACTTC.

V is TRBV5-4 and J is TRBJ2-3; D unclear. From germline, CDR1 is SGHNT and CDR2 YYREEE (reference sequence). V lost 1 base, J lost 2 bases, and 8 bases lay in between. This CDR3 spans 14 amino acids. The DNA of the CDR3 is TGTGCCAGCAGCTTGAAGAGTAACACAGATACGCAGTATTTT. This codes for CASSLKSNTDTQYF.

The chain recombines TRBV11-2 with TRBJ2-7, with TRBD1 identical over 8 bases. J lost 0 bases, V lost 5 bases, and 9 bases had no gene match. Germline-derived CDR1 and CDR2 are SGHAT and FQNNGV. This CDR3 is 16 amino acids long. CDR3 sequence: CASSAHDRGVSYEQYF. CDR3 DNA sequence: TGTGCCAGCAGCGCTCATGACAGGGGAGTCTCCTACGAGCAGTACTTC.

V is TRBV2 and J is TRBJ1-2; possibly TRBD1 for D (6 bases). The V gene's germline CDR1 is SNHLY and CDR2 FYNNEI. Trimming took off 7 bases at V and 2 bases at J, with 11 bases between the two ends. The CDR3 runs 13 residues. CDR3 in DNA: TGTGCCAGCACTCAAGGGGGGAACTATGGCTACACCTTC. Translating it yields CASTQGGNYGYTF.

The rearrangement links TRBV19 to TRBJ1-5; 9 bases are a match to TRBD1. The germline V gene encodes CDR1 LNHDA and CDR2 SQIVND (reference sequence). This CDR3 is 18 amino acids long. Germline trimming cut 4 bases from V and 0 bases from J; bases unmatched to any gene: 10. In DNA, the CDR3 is TGTGCCAGTAGTACACCACCCGGGACAGGGCCTAGCAATCAGCCCCAGCATTTT. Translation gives CASSTPPGTGPSNQPQHF. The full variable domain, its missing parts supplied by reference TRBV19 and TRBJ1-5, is DGGITQSPKYLFRKEGQNVTLSCEQNLNHDAMYWYRQDPGQGLRLIYYSQIVNDFQKGDIAEGYSVSREKKESFPLTVTSAQKNPTAFYLCASSTPPGTGPSNQPQHFGDGTRLSIL.

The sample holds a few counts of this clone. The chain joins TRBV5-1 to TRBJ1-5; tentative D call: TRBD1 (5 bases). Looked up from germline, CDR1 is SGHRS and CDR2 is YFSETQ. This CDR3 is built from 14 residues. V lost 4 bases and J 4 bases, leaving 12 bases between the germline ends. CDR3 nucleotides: TGCGCCAGCAGCCTGGGTGGGGGGAATCAGCCCCAGCATTTT. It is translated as CASSLGGGNQPQHF.

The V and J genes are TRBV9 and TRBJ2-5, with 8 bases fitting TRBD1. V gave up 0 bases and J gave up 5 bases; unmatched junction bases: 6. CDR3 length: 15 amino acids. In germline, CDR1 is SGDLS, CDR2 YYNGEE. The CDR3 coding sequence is TGTGCCAGCAGCGTAGCAGGGACAGGCACGGAGACCCAGTACTTC. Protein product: CASSVAGTGTETQYF.

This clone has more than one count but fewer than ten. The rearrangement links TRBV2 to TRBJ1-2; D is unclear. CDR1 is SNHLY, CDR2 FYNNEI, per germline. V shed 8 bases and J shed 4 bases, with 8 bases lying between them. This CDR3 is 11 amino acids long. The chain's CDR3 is CASVEAYGYTF. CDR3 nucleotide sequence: TGTGCCAGCGTGGAGGCCTATGGCTACACCTTC.

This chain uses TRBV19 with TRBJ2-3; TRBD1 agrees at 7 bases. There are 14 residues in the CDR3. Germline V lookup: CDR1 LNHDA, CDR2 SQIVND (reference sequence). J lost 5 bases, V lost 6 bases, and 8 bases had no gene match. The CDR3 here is CASSDRVGGDTQYF. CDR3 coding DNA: TGTGCCAGTAGCGACAGGGTCGGTGGAGATACGCAGTATTTT.

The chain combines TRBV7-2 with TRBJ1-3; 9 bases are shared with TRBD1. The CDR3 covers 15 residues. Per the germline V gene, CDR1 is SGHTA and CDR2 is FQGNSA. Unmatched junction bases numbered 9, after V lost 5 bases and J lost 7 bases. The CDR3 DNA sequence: TGTGCCAGCAGCCTGGGGACAGGGAATAGCAACACCATATATTTT. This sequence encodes CASSLGTGNSNTIYF.

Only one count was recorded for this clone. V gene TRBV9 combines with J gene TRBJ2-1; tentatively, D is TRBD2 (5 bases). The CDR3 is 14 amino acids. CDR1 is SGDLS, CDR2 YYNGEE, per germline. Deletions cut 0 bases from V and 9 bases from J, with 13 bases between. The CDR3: CASSVGLAIGEQFF. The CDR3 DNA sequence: TGTGCCAGCAGCGTAGGTCTAGCTATAGGTGAGCAGTTCTTC.